Below, 31 T cell receptor beta chains from the same sample are listed, as sequenced in a study of T cells in Graves' hyperthyroidism and ophthalmopathy. The investigators amplified TCR beta CDR3 regions from RNA transcripts. HTBI primers drove first-round RT-PCR of the TCR CDR3. TCRdb re-called the multiplex PCR reads with MiXCR, one entry per CDR3 protein. The data contain around 340,000 distinct CDR3 sequences, under 25% of them singletons. Sequencing was performed on blood. The receptor set was obtained from a woman aged 45 to 65 with Graves' hyperthyroidism.

The sample holds many counts of this clonotype. The genes are TRBV5-1 and TRBJ2-2; D is uncertain. This CDR3 is built from 16 residues. From germline, CDR1 is SGHRS and CDR2 YFSETQ. Trimming left V 0 bases short and J 0 bases short, with 9 bases between. CDR3 in DNA: TGCGCCAGCAGCTTGGTCCCAGCTACGAACACCGGGGAGCTGTTTTTT. It encodes CASSLVPATNTGELFF.

A few counts support this clonotype. The J gene is TRBJ1-1, the V gene TRBV6-1; D is undetermined. Trimming stripped 4 bases from V and 5 bases from J, with 8 bases between. The germline V gene encodes CDR1 MNHNS and CDR2 SASEGT. CDR3 length: 12 residues. CDR3 region: CASSVSGTEAFF. The CDR3, as DNA: TGTGCCAGCAGTGTTTCGGGGACTGAAGCTTTCTTT.

This clonotype was seen a handful of times. The V gene is TRBV28, the J gene TRBJ2-7; 7 bases fit TRBD2. The CDR3 runs 16 residues. V shed 4 bases and J 2 bases; nucleotides not matched to a gene: 11. CDR1 MDHEN and CDR2 SYDVKM come from the germline V gene. The CDR3 loop reads CASSSPSGSGPYEQYF. CDR3 nucleotide sequence: TGTGCCAGCAGTTCTCCCTCTGGTAGCGGGCCCTACGAGCAGTACTTC. The whole variable domain, filled in from reference TRBV28 and TRBJ2-7, reads DVKVTQSSRYLVKRTGEKVFLECVQDMDHENMFWYRQDPGLGLRLIYFSYDVKMKEKGDIPEGYSVSREKKERFSLILESASTNQTSMYLCASSSPSGSGPYEQYFGPGTRLTVT.

This clonotype was detected only a few times. The rearrangement uses TRBV2 and TRBJ2-3; 7 bases line up with TRBD2. Unmatched junction bases numbered 7, after V lost 3 bases and J lost 4 bases. Germline V gives CDR1 SNHLY, CDR2 FYNNEI. The CDR3 consists of 15 residues. As DNA, the CDR3 is TGTGCCAGCAGTGATGCGGGAGTAGTTTCAGATACGCAGTATTTT. Translation gives CASSDAGVVSDTQYF. Looking up the rest from reference TRBV2 and TRBJ2-3 gives the full variable domain: EPEVTQTPSHQVTQMGQEVILRCVPISNHLYFYWYRQILGQKVEFLVSFYNNEISEKSEIFDDQFSVERPDGSNFTLKIRSTKLEDSAMYFCASSDAGVVSDTQYFGPGTRLTVL.

Turning to this clonotype: This may stem from a read error, because a much larger clone lies one nucleotide away. The chain recombines TRBV6-1 with TRBJ2-7; 12 bases match TRBD1. The CDR3 has 16 residues. The germline gives CDR1 MNHNS, CDR2 SASEGT. CDR3 nucleotide sequence: TGTGCCAGCAGTGACTCTAACCGGGACAGGGGGCACGAGCAGCACTTC. This translates into CASSDSNRDRGHEQHF.

This chain links TRBV28 with TRBJ2-7; 8 bases match TRBD1. This CDR3 is built from 13 residues. Looked up from germline, CDR1 is MDHEN and CDR2 is SYDVKM. The ends lost 7 bases at V and 7 bases at J; junction bases unmatched: 9. CDR3 amino acids: CASNGQGLREQYF. The CDR3 DNA follows: TGTGCCAGCAACGGACAGGGTCTGAGGGAGCAGTACTTC.

This clonotype was seen at least ten times. The chain combines TRBV11-2 with TRBJ1-1; D is uncertain. The length of the CDR3 is 15 residues. Germline V CDR1 and CDR2: SGHAT, FQNNGV. The V and J ends lost 5 bases and 0 bases respectively, with 13 bases between them. CDR3 bases: TGTGCCAGCAGCCCAGAGGCTGACATGAACACTGAAGCTTTCTTT. It translates to CASSPEADMNTEAFF.

There are many counts of this clonotype. This sequence joins TRBV25-1 and TRBJ2-7; TRBD1 aligns across 7 bases. Per the germline V gene, CDR1 is MGHDK and CDR2 is SYGVNS. J was trimmed by 2 bases and V by 6 bases; bases with no gene match: 7. CDR3 length: 14 amino acids. In DNA, the CDR3 is TGTGCCAGCAGCTCGGACAGGATTACCTACGAGCAGTACTTC. Protein: CASSSDRITYEQYF.

The chain carries TRBV20-1 and TRBJ2-5; 12 positions agree with TRBD2. Trimming took 2 bases from V and 2 from J; bases not matched to a gene: 12. The CDR3 runs to 18 residues. Germline V gene lookup returns CDR1 DFQATT and CDR2 SNEGSKA (reference sequence). CDR3 in amino acids: CSARSLAGGPVGQETQYF. The CDR3 nucleotides are TGCAGTGCTAGATCCCTAGCGGGAGGGCCGGTAGGACAAGAGACCCAGTACTTC.

The chain is built from TRBV6-2 or TRBV6-3 and TRBJ1-2; D remains unclear. The CDR3 is made up of 11 amino acids. Germline lookup yields CDR1 MNHEY and CDR2 SVGEGT. Trimming took off 5 bases at V and 6 bases at J, with 7 bases between the two ends. Here the CDR3 DNA reads TGTGCCAGCAGTACCACGGATGGCTACACCTTC. It translates to CASSTTDGYTF.

This clonotype was found many times. The J gene is TRBJ2-5, the V gene TRBV2; D is perhaps TRBD2 (5 bases). The CDR3 loop spans 13 amino acids. Germline V CDR1 and CDR2: SNHLY, FYNNEI. Trimming removed 2 bases from V and 7 bases from J, with 11 bases in between. CDR3 in amino acids: CASSENTRGTQYF. The CDR3 DNA is TGTGCCAGCAGTGAAAACACCCGGGGGACCCAGTACTTC.

Comment on this clonotype: This could be a read error, since a much larger clone is one nucleotide away. The V call is TRBV24-1, the J call TRBJ2-7, with D hard to call. The CDR3 sequence is 11 residues long. Germline CDR1 and CDR2: KGHDR and SFDVKD. The CDR3, as DNA: TGTGCCACCAGTGATTACTACGGGCAGTACTTC. Protein product: CATSDYYGQYF.

This clonotype was recorded a few times. The rearrangement joins TRBV20-1 to TRBJ2-1; D is undetermined. From germline, CDR1 is DFQATT and CDR2 SNEGSKA (reference sequence). V was trimmed by 4 bases and J by 5 bases, leaving 12 bases between them. This CDR3 spans 13 amino acids. CDR3 sequence reads: CSAILRPDNEQFF. The CDR3 nucleotides read TGCAGTGCTATTCTGAGACCAGACAATGAGCAGTTCTTC.

This chain connects TRBV7-3 to TRBJ2-2; D unresolved. Germline V CDR1 and CDR2: SGHTA, FQGTGA. The CDR3 totals 12 residues. The V end lost 3 bases, the J end lost 8 bases, and 7 bases lay between the germline ends. In DNA form, the CDR3 reads TGTGCCAGCAGCTTCCCGATGGGGGAGCTGTTTTTT. It yields the protein CASSFPMGELFF.

This clonotype was recorded many times. The chain employs TRBV18 and TRBJ1-2; D gene ambiguous. Germline V gene data show CDR1 as KGHSH and CDR2 as LQKENI. V lost 4 bases and J 4 bases, leaving 13 bases between the germline ends. The CDR3 sequence is 14 residues long. The CDR3 DNA reads as TGTGCCAGCTCACGTTCTGACAAAACCTATGGCTACACCTTC. Translating it yields CASSRSDKTYGYTF. Supplemented by reference TRBV18 and TRBJ1-2, the full variable domain reads NAGVMQNPRHLVRRRGQEARLRCSPMKGHSHVYWYRQLPEEGLKFMVYLQKENIIDESGMPKERFSAEFPKEGPSILRIQQVVRGDSAAYFCASSRSDKTYGYTFGSGTRLTVV.

This clonotype was detected ten times or more. The chain carries TRBV19 and TRBJ2-7, with D unresolved. The germline gives CDR1 LNHDA, CDR2 SQIVND (reference sequence). Between the trimmed V and J ends, which lost 6 bases and 2 bases, there was a span of 14 bases. This CDR3 contains 14 residues. This CDR3 is CASSPIGLTYEQYF. CDR3 DNA sequence: TGTGCCAGTAGCCCCATTGGGCTTACCTACGAGCAGTACTTC.

There are a few counts of this clonotype. The chain has TRBV20-1 and TRBJ2-5; no definite D call. The CDR3 is 12 residues long. The germline V gene has CDR1 DFQATT and CDR2 SNEGSKA (reference sequence). Trimming took off 7 bases at V and 2 bases at J, with 11 bases between the two ends. CDR3 DNA: TGCAGTGGCCGCCGGCAACAAGAGACCCAGTACTTC. Translated: CSGRRQQETQYF.

The genes are TRBV4-1 and TRBJ1-2; D remains ambiguous. Germline V CDR1 and CDR2: MGHRA, YSYEKL. The CDR3 length is 15 residues. The V and J ends lost 0 bases and 0 bases respectively, with 8 bases between them. The CDR3: CASSQDRAANYGYTF. The CDR3 coding sequence is TGCGCCAGCAGCCAAGATCGGGCGGCTAACTATGGCTACACCTTC.

This clonotype was seen more than once but under ten times. The CDR3 is CSASRAGGTEAFF. The CDR3 nucleotides read TGCAGTGCTAGTAGGGCAGGGGGAACTGAAGCTTTCTTT. V is TRBV20-1 and J is TRBJ1-1, with 7 positions matching TRBD1. The germline V gene encodes CDR1 DFQATT and CDR2 SNEGSKA (reference sequence). This CDR3 is 13 amino acids long. Trimming removed 3 bases from V and 5 bases from J; junction bases left unmatched: 6.

Written as DNA, the CDR3 is TGCGCCAGCAGCGGAATCCGGGACAGGGACTCTGGGGCCAACGTCCTGACTTTC. As protein: CASSGIRDRDSGANVLTF. The chain carries TRBV5-1 and TRBJ2-6, with 9 nucleotides matching TRBD1. After removal of 4 bases from V and 0 bases from J, the junction contained 8 bases not matched to a gene. The CDR3 contains 18 residues. CDR1 SGHRS and CDR2 YFSETQ come from the germline V gene. Full variable domain (rest looked up from reference TRBV5-1 and TRBJ2-6): KAGVTQTPRYLIKTRGQQVTLSCSPISGHRSVSWYQQTPGQGLQFLFEYFSETQRNKGNFPGRFSGRQFSNSRSEMNVSTLELGDSALYLCASSGIRDRDSGANVLTFGAGSRLTVL.

The genes are TRBV5-1 and TRBJ2-3, with TRBD1 identical over 9 bases. V dropped 7 bases and J dropped 4; count of bases not matched to a gene: 7. From germline, CDR1 is SGHRS and CDR2 YFSETQ. The CDR3 consists of 14 residues. CDR3 bases: TGCGCCAGCCGGACAGGGGCAGGGTCAGATACGCAGTATTTT. The encoded protein is CASRTGAGSDTQYF. Combining the CDR3 with reference TRBV5-1 and TRBJ2-3 gives the whole variable domain KAGVTQTPRYLIKTRGQQVTLSCSPISGHRSVSWYQQTPGQGLQFLFEYFSETQRNKGNFPGRFSGRQFSNSRSEMNVSTLELGDSALYLCASRTGAGSDTQYFGPGTRLTVL.

This clonotype has only a few counts. The V gene is TRBV19, the J gene TRBJ1-1; weak D call: TRBD1 (5 bases). The CDR3 loop spans 15 amino acids. Deletions cut 3 bases from V and 2 bases from J, with 13 bases between. Germline V lookup: CDR1 LNHDA, CDR2 SQIVND (reference sequence). CDR3 sequence: CASSMRADSNTEAFF. The CDR3 DNA follows: TGTGCCAGTAGTATGAGGGCCGACAGTAACACTGAAGCTTTCTTT.

This clonotype has just a few counts. The chain is built from TRBV5-1 and TRBJ1-4; D not certain. In germline, CDR1 is SGHRS, CDR2 YFSETQ. Trimming pared 3 bases from V and 4 bases from J, leaving 10 bases between. The CDR3 totals 14 residues. Written as DNA, the CDR3 is TGCGCCAGCAGCTCCTCCGGCTTTAATGAAAAACTGTTTTTT. Translated, it gives CASSSSGFNEKLFF.

This clonotype was found many times. The chain combines TRBV27 with TRBJ2-7; D is perhaps TRBD1 (7 bases). The germline CDR1 and CDR2 sequences are MNHEY and SMNVEV (reference sequence). The CDR3 consists of 19 residues. V lost 4 bases to trimming and J lost 3 bases, with 28 bases between them. CDR3: CASSSVVLDEDRRVYEQYF. The CDR3 DNA sequence: TGTGCCAGCAGTTCCGTGGTGCTGGATGAGGACAGGAGGGTCTACGAGCAGTACTTC.

In this sample, this clonotype turned up a few times. The rearrangement joins TRBV7-2 to TRBJ1-4; the match to TRBD1 covers 7 bases. This CDR3 contains 14 residues. Germline CDR1 is SGHTA and CDR2 is FQGNSA. Losses at the gene ends were 6 bases for V and 3 bases for J; bases not matched to a gene: 4. The CDR3 bases are TGTGCCAGCAGAAAGGGACAGCCTAATGAAAAACTGTTTTTT. Encoded protein: CASRKGQPNEKLFF. The whole variable domain, filled in from reference TRBV7-2 and TRBJ1-4, reads GAGVSQSPSNKVTEKGKDVELRCDPISGHTALYWYRQSLGQGLEFLIYFQGNSAPDKSGLPSDRFSAERTGGSVSTLTIQRTQQEDSAVYLCASRKGQPNEKLFFGSGTQLSVL.

Concerning this clonotype itself: Given a much more abundant clone one base away, this may be a read error. J is TRBJ2-2 and V is TRBV28, with a possible D match to TRBD2 (6 bases). CDR1 is MDHEN, CDR2 SYDVKM, per germline. Trimming cost V 7 bases and J 5 bases, with 20 bases left between them. The CDR3 is made up of 16 amino acids. CDR3: CASNPVWRVNTGELFF. For the CDR3, the DNA is TGTGCCAGCAACCCGGTTTGGAGGGTGAATACCGGGGAGCTGTTTTTT.

This clonotype was picked up many times. The chain recombines TRBV2 with TRBJ1-1; no reliable D call. The V and J ends lost 1 base and 4 bases respectively, with 10 bases between them. Germline V gene data show CDR1 as SNHLY and CDR2 as FYNNEI. CDR3 length equals 14 residues. CDR3 sequence: CASSEGGWGTEAFF. The CDR3 DNA reads as TGTGCCAGCAGTGAAGGGGGTTGGGGCACTGAAGCTTTCTTT.

Points on this clonotype: This may stem from a read error, because a much larger clone lies one nucleotide away. This chain links TRBV30 with TRBJ2-6; 9 bases are shared with TRBD1. This CDR3 comprises 16 residues. The V gene's germline CDR1 is GTSNPN and CDR2 SVGIG (reference sequence). The CDR3 region is CAWTRTGVGGANVPTF. The DNA of the CDR3 is TGTGCCTGGACGAGGACAGGGGTAGGGGGGGCCAACGTCCCGACTTTC.

This clonotype was counted ten times or more. In DNA form, the CDR3 reads TGTGCCAGCAGTTTCCAAGGGTTTCTCTATGGCTACACCTTC. This codes for CASSFQGFLYGYTF. The chain recombines TRBV28 with TRBJ1-2; D is unclear. Trimming shortened V by 3 bases and J by 4 bases, and 12 bases separated the two germline ends. Germline V lookup: CDR1 MDHEN, CDR2 SYDVKM. The CDR3 is 14 amino acids.

This clonotype was picked up many times. In DNA, the CDR3 is TGTGCCAGCAGTTCCGACAGTCGGCAGCCCCAGCATTTT. It translates to CASSSDSRQPQHF. The chain has TRBV12-3 or TRBV12-4 and TRBJ1-5, with D maybe TRBD1 (5 bases). Trimming cost V 4 bases and J 7 bases, with 11 bases left between them. CDR3 size: 13 residues.

This clonotype was seen at least ten times. The chain combines TRBV3-1 with TRBJ1-1, with D unclear. V dropped 0 bases and J dropped 11 bases, with 10 bases sitting between them. CDR3 size: 12 residues. CDR1 is LGHDT, CDR2 YNNKEL, per germline (reference sequence). The CDR3 DNA reads TGTGCCAGCAGCCAAGATAATCGTGAGGCTTTCTTT. Protein sequence: CASSQDNREAFF.